These 30 T cell receptor beta chains were all obtained from the same sample, sequenced in a study of tumor-infiltrating lymphocytes in oesophageal squamous cell carcinoma. Each CDR3 protein is one row after TCRdb ran MiXCR on the PCR reads. Of roughly 20,000 distinct CDR3 sequences listed, 35% to 45% are singletons. Sequenced: esophageal tumor tissue. Source of these receptors: a male donor with esophageal squamous cell carcinoma.

The chain joins TRBV5-1 to TRBJ1-6; 11 nucleotides agree with TRBD1. The CDR3 has 16 amino acids. Germline CDR1 SGHRS, CDR2 YFSETQ. V shed 2 bases and J 6 bases; nucleotides not matched to a gene: 4. Here the CDR3 reads CASSFGQGAGNSPLHF. Here the CDR3 DNA reads TGCGCCAGCAGCTTTGGACAGGGGGCTGGTAATTCACCCCTCCACTTT.

The chain links TRBV12-3 or TRBV12-4 to TRBJ2-5; 11 positions agree with TRBD2. CDR3 length: 14 amino acids. V lost 6 bases, J lost 4 bases, and 4 bases stayed unmatched. The CDR3 coding sequence is TGTGCCAGCAGCAGACTAGCGGGGAGAGAGACCCAGTACTTC. Translated: CASSRLAGRETQYF.

This clonotype was counted between two and nine times. V gene TRBV7-4 combines with J gene TRBJ2-1, with TRBD2 matching over 12 bases. Germline V lookup: CDR1 SGHVT, CDR2 SQSDAQ. Unmatched junction bases numbered 6, after V lost 5 bases and J lost 7 bases. The CDR3 extends over 15 amino acids. CDR3 amino acids: CASSRTSGESNEQFF. The CDR3 DNA sequence: TGTGCCAGCAGCCGGACTAGCGGGGAGAGTAATGAGCAGTTCTTC. The entire variable domain, with the rest obtained from reference TRBV7-4 and TRBJ2-1, is as follows: GAGVSQSPRYKVAKRGRDVALRCDSISGHVTLYWYRQTLGQGSEVLTYSQSDAQRDKSGRPSGRFSAERPERSVSTLKIQRTEQGDSAVYLCASSRTSGESNEQFFGPGTRLTVL.

The chain is built from TRBV4-2 and TRBJ2-7; 16 nucleotides align to TRBD2. The V and J ends lost 3 bases and 7 bases, in that order; junction bases with no gene match: 9. CDR3 length equals 17 residues. CDR1 and CDR2 (germline): LGHNA, YNFKEQ. CDR3 in amino acids: CASSQEGLAGGPGEQYF. The CDR3 nucleotides read TGTGCCAGCAGCCAGGAGGGACTAGCGGGAGGGCCGGGTGAGCAGTACTTC.

The chain employs TRBV20-1 and TRBJ2-7, with 9 bases identical to TRBD2. Germline V lookup: CDR1 DFQATT, CDR2 SNEGSKA (reference sequence). Unmatched junction bases numbered 29, after V lost 1 base and J lost 7 bases. CDR3 size: 21 residues. The CDR3 DNA reads TGCAGTGCTAGAGTAGCCCCCATTAGCGGGGGTGCCATAGGATCCTACAATGAGCAGTACTTC. It is translated as CSARVAPISGGAIGSYNEQYF.

CDR3 DNA: TGCGCCAGCAGCCACAAAAATGAGCAGTTCTTC. It encodes CASSHKNEQFF. V is TRBV4-1 and J is TRBJ2-1; D uncertain. Germline loops: CDR1 MGHRA, CDR2 YSYEKL. Trimming took off 3 bases at V and 7 bases at J, with 4 bases between the two ends. The CDR3 loop spans 11 amino acids.

The table lists this clonotype with a few counts. The V call is TRBV15, the J call TRBJ1-1, with 9 nucleotides matching TRBD1. Trimming cost V 5 bases and J 1 base; bases outside gene matches: 2. CDR1 is LNHNV and CDR2 is YYDKDF in the germline V gene (reference sequence). The CDR3 is 14 residues long. This CDR3 reads CATSGGQGNTEAFF. Written as DNA, the CDR3 is TGTGCCACCAGCGGGGGACAGGGGAACACTGAAGCTTTCTTT. The full variable domain, in which reference TRBV15 and TRBJ1-1 provide the parts outside the CDR3, is DAMVIQNPRYQVTQFGKPVTLSCSQTLNHNVMYWYQQKSSQAPKLLFHYYDKDFNNEADTPDNFQSRRPNTSFCFLDIRSPGLGDTAMYLCATSGGQGNTEAFFGQGTRLTVV.

The chain links TRBV10-2 to TRBJ2-4; 7 bases line up with TRBD2. The CDR3 has 15 amino acids. With V trimmed by 6 bases and J by 15 bases, 20 bases remained unmatched. CDR1 is WSHSY, CDR2 SAAADI, per germline. Here the CDR3 reads CASRTLAFSTGELYF. DNA for the CDR3: TGCGCCAGCAGGACACTAGCGTTCAGCACCGGGGAGCTGTACTTC.

This clonotype was counted ten times or more. CDR3: CASSYGGSNSPLHF. CDR3 bases: TGTGCCAGCAGTTACGGGGGAAGTAATTCACCCCTCCACTTT. The chain employs TRBV6-6 and TRBJ1-6; weak D call: TRBD1 (5 bases). The CDR3 is 14 amino acids. In germline, CDR1 is MNHNY, CDR2 SVGAGI (reference sequence). With 2 bases removed from V and 6 bases from J, the gap between germline ends came to 8 bases.

A single count supports this clonotype. The chain uses TRBV7-2 and TRBJ2-5, with 8 nucleotides matching TRBD1. There are 13 residues in the CDR3. From germline, CDR1 is SGHTA and CDR2 FQGNSA. J was trimmed by 4 bases and V by 4 bases; bases with no gene match: 2. The CDR3 loop reads CASSSGGPETQYF. The DNA for the CDR3 is TGTGCCAGCAGCTCAGGGGGCCCAGAGACCCAGTACTTC.

V gene TRBV6-1 combines with J gene TRBJ2-7, with D perhaps matching TRBD2 (5 bases). Trimming left V 1 base short and J 3 bases short, with 10 bases between. The CDR3 is made up of 14 amino acids. CDR1 and CDR2 from the germline V gene are MNHNS and SASEGT. Here the CDR3 reads CASSEVRRSYEQYF. The DNA for the CDR3 is TGTGCCAGCAGTGAAGTAAGGAGGAGCTACGAGCAGTACTTC.

The chain has TRBV2 and TRBJ2-5; TRBD2 agrees at 9 bases. This CDR3 has 16 residues. Trimming at V came to 1 base and at J to 1 base, leaving 4 bases not matched to a gene. The germline V gene encodes CDR1 SNHLY and CDR2 FYNNEI. In nucleotides, the CDR3 is TGTGCCAGCAGTGAAGGGTTGACTAGCGGCCAAGAGACCCAGTACTTC. Amino acids: CASSEGLTSGQETQYF.

This clonotype is medium-sized in the sample. A junction end diverges from the germline sequence, so it may reflect a read error. The CDR3 sequence: CASKKPGQGSHEQYF. CDR3 DNA sequence: TGTGCCAGCAAGAAACCGGGACAGGGCTCCCACGAGCAGTACTTC. The chain employs TRBV12-3 or TRBV12-4 and TRBJ2-7; 9 bases are a match to TRBD1. CDR3 length: 15 residues.

This clonotype was seen only a few times. The chain combines TRBV5-1 with TRBJ2-1, with a tentative D call TRBD1 (5 bases). This CDR3 has 13 amino acids. The V and J ends lost 0 bases and 6 bases respectively, with 7 bases between them. Looked up from germline, CDR1 is SGHRS and CDR2 is YFSETQ. CDR3 nucleotides: TGCGCCAGCAGCTTGGGACAGTCCAATGAGCAGTTCTTC. Translated: CASSLGQSNEQFF.

This clonotype was recorded many times. This sequence joins TRBV6-1 and TRBJ2-3, with D perhaps assigned TRBD1 or TRBD2 (6 bases each). The V gene's germline CDR1 is MNHNS and CDR2 SASEGT. Trimming cost V 3 bases and J 0 bases, with 10 bases left between them. This CDR3 region has 15 residues. The CDR3 loop reads CASSEGAGSTDTQYF. The CDR3 DNA reads as TGTGCCAGCAGTGAGGGGGCGGGGAGCACAGATACGCAGTATTTT.

This clonotype appeared many times. This is likely a read error, given that the CDR3 carries no conserved phenylalanine or tryptophan at its end. It is unclear where the CDR3 begins or ends on the DNA, so no DNA is shown, and the CDR3 is as TCRdb lists it. The chain carries TRBV7-2 and TRBJ2-7; the D call TRBD1 from the table was never checked on the DNA. Germline V gives CDR1 SGHTA, CDR2 FQGNSA. The CDR3 is 17 amino acids in total, end residues counted. The CDR3 protein is CASSPQGGIYYGYTFGS.

A note on this clonotype: The conserved phenylalanine or tryptophan normally closing the CDR3 is absent here, so this likely arose from a read error. It is unclear where the CDR3 begins or ends on the DNA, so no DNA is shown, and the CDR3 is as TCRdb lists it. The genes are TRBV27 and TRBJ2-6; the D call in the table, TRBD1, was not verified against the DNA. The CDR3 is 16 amino acids in total, end residues counted. The germline CDR1 and CDR2 sequences are MNHEY and SMNVEV (reference sequence). The CDR3 protein is CATYRGGDYNEQFFGA.

This clonotype was detected only a few times. The chain uses TRBV7-9 and TRBJ1-3; D not certain. Germline lookup yields CDR1 SEHNR and CDR2 FQNEAQ (reference sequence). Trimming took 6 bases from V and 4 from J, leaving 7 bases between them. The CDR3 contains 12 residues. The CDR3 sequence is CASREGGNTIYF. CDR3 bases: TGTGCCAGCAGAGAAGGGGGAAACACCATATATTTT. Combining the CDR3 with reference TRBV7-9 and TRBJ1-3 gives the whole variable domain DTGVSQNPRHKITKRGQNVTFRCDPISEHNRLYWYRQTLGQGPEFLTYFQNEAQLEKSRLLSDRFSAERPKGSFSTLEIQRTEQGDSAMYLCASREGGNTIYFGEGSWLTVV.

There are many counts of this clonotype. This may stem from a read error, because a much larger clone lies one nucleotide away. The rearrangement uses TRBV11-2 and TRBJ2-5, with 7 bases matching TRBD2. Looked up from germline, CDR1 is SGHAT and CDR2 is FQNNGV. The ends lost 4 bases at V and 11 bases at J; junction bases unmatched: 16. This CDR3 region has 15 residues. The CDR3 DNA reads as TGTGCCAGCAGCTCCCATAGCGGGTACTACAATGAGCAGTACTTC. Its protein product is CASSSHSGYYNEQYF.

The CDR3 region is CASSGDGGSYNEQFF. Written as DNA, the CDR3 is TGTGCCAGCAGTGGGGACGGGGGCTCCTACAATGAGCAGTTCTTC. The J gene is TRBJ2-1, the V gene TRBV2; D might be TRBD2 (6 bases). The CDR3 is 15 residues long. V was clipped by 4 bases and J by 0 bases, with 10 bases between them. Germline values: CDR1 SNHLY, CDR2 FYNNEI.

Within the sample, this clonotype is medium-sized (0.01 to 0.1%). The chain couples TRBV7-8 to TRBJ2-5, with TRBD2 identical over 13 bases. Per germline, CDR1 SGHVS and CDR2 FQNEAQ. The CDR3 loop spans 16 amino acids. With 4 bases clipped from V and 5 bases from J, the junction kept 7 bases outside the gene matches. CDR3 residues: CASSSPGLAGRETQYF. CDR3 nucleotide sequence: TGTGCCAGCAGCTCGCCGGGACTAGCGGGGAGGGAGACCCAGTACTTC.

The table lists this clonotype with a count of one. V usage is TRBV7-8 and J usage is TRBJ2-4, with 7 nucleotides matching TRBD2. The DNA end is more similar to TRBJ2-1, so the J call may be wrong. The CDR3 runs to 15 residues. The germline V gene has CDR1 SGHVS and CDR2 FQNEAQ. The CDR3 loop is CASSLGGGSYNEQFF. CDR3 DNA: TGTGCCAGCAGCTTAGGGGGAGGGTCCTACAATGAGCAGTTCTTC.

The chain combines TRBV7-3 with TRBJ2-1; 8 bases are a match to TRBD2. Germline V gene data show CDR1 as SGHTA and CDR2 as FQGTGA. Trimming cost V 5 bases and J 11 bases; bases outside gene matches: 11. There are 14 residues in the CDR3. CDR3 in DNA: TGTGCCAGCAGCCACGGGGGGGGAATAGTCCAGCAGTTCTTC. It specifies CASSHGGGIVQQFF.

To note about this clonotype: A much larger clone lies a single base off, so this may be a read error. This sequence joins TRBV6-5 and TRBJ2-7; no definite D call. V was shortened by 2 bases and J by 7 bases, with 12 bases between the two germline ends. The germline gives CDR1 MNHEY, CDR2 SVGAGI. The CDR3 covers 13 residues. This chain's CDR3 is CASSYRVDNEQYF. The CDR3 coding sequence is TGTGCCAGCAGTTACAGGGTCGACAATGAGCAGTACTTC.

In this sample, this clonotype turned up many times. The chain has TRBV5-6 and TRBJ1-5; the D is unclear. The germline V gene encodes CDR1 SGHDT and CDR2 YYEEEE. Trimming left V 0 bases short and J 3 bases short, with 10 bases between. This CDR3 has 15 residues. The CDR3 loop is CASSLAGLFNQPQHF. For the CDR3, the DNA is TGTGCCAGCAGCTTGGCCGGACTGTTCAATCAGCCCCAGCATTTT.

This clonotype has a handful of counts. The rearrangement joins TRBV9 to TRBJ2-6, with D unclear. V lost 2 bases and J 0 bases, leaving 6 bases between the germline ends. Germline V gene lookup returns CDR1 SGDLS and CDR2 YYNGEE. This CDR3 region has 15 residues. CDR3 region: CASSVYSSGANVLTF. CDR3 coding DNA: TGTGCCAGCAGCGTGTACAGCTCTGGGGCCAACGTCCTGACTTTC.

The table lists this clonotype with many counts. The chain couples TRBV11-1 to TRBJ2-1; D gene unclear. The germline CDR1 and CDR2 sequences are SGHAT and FQDESV (reference sequence). CDR3 size: 14 residues. V shed 5 bases and J shed 0 bases, with 8 bases lying between them. The CDR3 sequence is CASSAVGSYNEQFF. The CDR3 DNA reads TGTGCCAGCAGCGCCGTAGGCTCCTACAATGAGCAGTTCTTC.

This clonotype was counted many times. V and J are TRBV5-1 and TRBJ2-1, with D tentatively TRBD1 (6 bases). There are 12 residues in the CDR3. Germline V lookup: CDR1 SGHRS, CDR2 YFSETQ. V was clipped by 4 bases and J by 7 bases, with 9 bases between them. The CDR3 loop reads CASSEQGNEQFF. The CDR3 DNA follows: TGCGCCAGCAGCGAACAGGGAAATGAGCAGTTCTTC.

This clonotype was detected only a few times. Without the conserved terminal phenylalanine or tryptophan, this CDR3 likely stems from a read error. The DNA is omitted, as the CDR3 cannot be located on it reliably, and the CDR3 follows TCRdb's listing. The J gene is TRBJ2-1, the V gene TRBV6-6; the table names TRBD1, a call not compared with the DNA. A total of 15 residues make up the CDR3, ends included. Germline V CDR1 and CDR2: MNHNY, SVGAGI (reference sequence). The CDR3 spells CASSSDRGRRYTFGS.

The gene calls are TRBV27 and TRBJ2-5, with D perhaps matching TRBD1 (5 bases). This CDR3 is 16 amino acids long. Germline assignment: CDR1 MNHEY and CDR2 SMNVEV (reference sequence). V dropped 4 bases and J dropped 11 bases, with 26 bases sitting between them. The CDR3 region is CASSSYRHHSVATQYF. CDR3 DNA sequence: TGTGCCAGCAGTTCCTACAGGCATCATAGTGTGGCTACGCAGTACTTC.